One sample yielded the 30 T cell receptor beta chains listed below, sequenced in a study of shared clonotypes between healthy human individuals. Measured with immunoSEQ multiplex PCR; TCRdb has only the in-frame clones, and not every one. In the table there are some 500,000 clones, 65% to 80% of which are singletons. The material sequenced was PBMCs. All receptors derive from a woman aged 40 to 49 in good health. Some clones in this sample may be carry-over from other donors' samples.

As concerns this clone: A far larger clone lies a single base away; this is likely a read error. The rearrangement links TRBV4-2 to TRBJ2-5; D is perhaps TRBD1 (6 bases). The J call may be wrong; the DNA end is better matched by TRBJ2-7. Germline CDR1 and CDR2: LGHNA and YNFKEQ. The CDR3 consists of 15 residues. The CDR3 is CASSQAQGSSYEQYF. The CDR3 nucleotides are TGTGCCAGCAGCCAAGCCCAGGGGAGCTCCTACGAGCAGTACTTC.

This clone was seen only a few times. V and J are TRBV7-9 and TRBJ2-1; TRBD1 might be the D (6 bases). The CDR3 runs 14 residues. From germline, CDR1 is SEHNR and CDR2 FQNEAQ (reference sequence). The ends were cut back, 4 bases at V and 7 bases at J, with 14 bases in the middle. The CDR3 reads CASSSQGPRNEQFF. CDR3 in DNA: TGTGCCAGCAGCTCACAGGGACCTAGAAATGAGCAGTTCTTC. Combining the CDR3 with reference TRBV7-9 and TRBJ2-1 gives the whole variable domain DTGVSQNPRHKITKRGQNVTFRCDPISEHNRLYWYRQTLGQGPEFLTYFQNEAQLEKSRLLSDRFSAERPKGSFSTLEIQRTEQGDSAMYLCASSSQGPRNEQFFGPGTRLTVL.

Remarks on this clone: The identical CDR3 is also encoded by other nucleotide sequences in the sample. The rearrangement uses TRBV19 and TRBJ2-3, with 7 bases identical to TRBD1. CDR3 length: 15 amino acids. The germline V gene encodes CDR1 LNHDA and CDR2 SQIVND (reference sequence). Trimming took 4 bases from V and 2 from J; bases not matched to a gene: 6. This chain's CDR3 is CASSKDRMYTDTQYF. CDR3 nucleotides: TGTGCCAGTAGTAAGGACAGGATGTACACAGATACGCAGTATTTT.

CDR3 DNA sequence: TGTGCCAGTCAGGGGCGGGCCTTGAATCAGCCCCAGCATTTT. As protein: CASQGRALNQPQHF. The chain carries TRBV2 and TRBJ1-5; TRBD1 is a possible D gene (6 bases). CDR1 SNHLY and CDR2 FYNNEI come from the germline V gene. This CDR3 region has 14 residues. Trimming removed 9 bases at V and 4 bases at J, with 16 bases between. Full variable domain (missing parts from reference TRBV2 and TRBJ1-5): EPEVTQTPSHQVTQMGQEVILRCVPISNHLYFYWYRQILGQKVEFLVSFYNNEISEKSEIFDDQFSVERPDGSNFTLKIRSTKLEDSAMYFCASQGRALNQPQHFGDGTRLSIL.

The V gene is TRBV28, the J gene TRBJ2-2, with D unclear. CDR3 length equals 14 residues. CDR1 is MDHEN, CDR2 SYDVKM, per germline. Trimming shortened V by 4 bases and J by 2 bases, and 8 bases separated the two germline ends. DNA of the CDR3: TGTGCCAGCAGTTACCCTTACAACACCGGGGAGCTGTTTTTT. It codes for CASSYPYNTGELFF.

The rearrangement joins TRBV19 to TRBJ2-4; D remains ambiguous. Trimming took off 4 bases at V and 3 bases at J, with 7 bases between the two ends. The CDR3 runs 13 residues. Germline V CDR1 and CDR2: LNHDA, SQIVND (reference sequence). The CDR3 sequence: CASSTYSKNIQYF. The CDR3 nucleotides read TGTGCCAGTAGTACTTACAGCAAAAACATTCAGTACTTC.

The chain uses TRBV5-4 and TRBJ2-3; 10 bases fit TRBD2. The CDR3 has 14 amino acids. CDR1 is SGHNT, CDR2 YYREEE, per germline (reference sequence). After removal of 5 bases from V and 7 bases from J, the junction contained 7 bases not matched to a gene. CDR3 in DNA: TGTGCCAGCAGGAAGCGGGGGGGCACGTATACGCAGTATTTT. This gives the protein CASRKRGGTYTQYF.

This clone was counted a single time. The V call is TRBV5-1, the J call TRBJ2-5; D call uncertain. Germline V lookup: CDR1 SGHRS, CDR2 YFSETQ. The CDR3 runs to 13 residues. Between the trimmed V and J ends, which lost 0 bases and 4 bases, there was a span of 7 bases. CDR3 amino acids: CASSLGVGETQYF. As DNA, the CDR3 is TGCGCCAGCAGCTTGGGGGTTGGAGAGACCCAGTACTTC.

The V gene is TRBV6-6, the J gene TRBJ2-7; 12 nucleotides match TRBD2. Germline CDR1 is MNHNY and CDR2 is SVGAGI (reference sequence). This CDR3 is built from 14 residues. The V gene end was trimmed by 8 bases and the J gene end by 3 bases; junction bases not matched to a gene: 5. The CDR3 nucleotides read TGTGCCAGCGGCCCTAGCGGGGGGGACTACGAGCAGTACTTC. As protein: CASGPSGGDYEQYF.

The V gene is TRBV19, the J gene TRBJ2-1, with 8 bases aligning to TRBD2. With 5 bases clipped from V and 2 bases from J, the junction kept 5 bases outside the gene matches. CDR1 and CDR2 (germline): LNHDA, SQIVND (reference sequence). The CDR3 spans 15 residues. CDR3 in DNA: TGTGCCAGTAGTCAACTAGCGGAAACCTACAATGAGCAGTTCTTC. It specifies CASSQLAETYNEQFF.

The chain has TRBV19 and TRBJ2-2, with unresolved D. The V gene's germline CDR1 is LNHDA and CDR2 SQIVND (reference sequence). CDR3 length: 12 amino acids. V lost 5 bases and J 6 bases, leaving 7 bases between the germline ends. CDR3 bases: TGTGCCAGTAGTTTCTTCCCCGGGGAGCTGTTTTTT. This codes for CASSFFPGELFF.

As to this clone: Other DNA sequences within the sample encode an identical CDR3. The chain joins TRBV18 to TRBJ1-2; D uncertain. Germline CDR1 reads KGHSH; CDR2 reads LQKENI. The V end was cut by 2 bases, the J end by 2 bases, with 9 bases between. This CDR3 spans 14 amino acids. The CDR3 DNA sequence: TGTGCCAGCTCACCAAATAGGGAGAACTATGGCTACACCTTC. Translation: CASSPNRENYGYTF.

The chain couples TRBV28 to TRBJ2-7, with D maybe TRBD1 (6 bases). With 7 bases removed from V and 1 base from J, the gap between germline ends came to 8 bases. This CDR3 has 12 amino acids. CDR1 and CDR2 from the germline V gene are MDHEN and SYDVKM. CDR3 region: CASNRGSYEQYF. CDR3 sequence (DNA): TGTGCCAGCAATAGGGGGTCCTACGAGCAGTACTTC.

The V call is TRBV7-8, the J call TRBJ1-6; D is ambiguous. The V gene's germline CDR1 is SGHVS and CDR2 FQNEAQ. This CDR3 is built from 15 residues. Trimming pared 2 bases from V and 0 bases from J, leaving 5 bases between. CDR3 sequence reads: CASSLRASYNSPLHF. The CDR3 DNA is TGTGCCAGCAGCTTAAGGGCCTCCTATAATTCACCCCTCCACTTT.

V gene TRBV27 combines with J gene TRBJ1-1, with D perhaps TRBD1 (5 bases). Germline V gives CDR1 MNHEY, CDR2 SMNVEV (reference sequence). Trimming stripped 6 bases from V and 4 bases from J, with 18 bases between. CDR3 length: 15 amino acids. The CDR3: CASSLTAGYGTEAFF. The CDR3 bases are TGTGCCAGCAGCCTGACCGCAGGGTACGGCACTGAAGCTTTCTTT.

The chain uses TRBV10-2 and TRBJ1-5; perhaps TRBD1 as D (5 bases). Germline values: CDR1 WSHSY, CDR2 SAAADI. This CDR3 spans 14 amino acids. V was cut by 0 bases and J by 7 bases, with 10 bases left in between. CDR3 region: CASSESTAKQPQHF. DNA of the CDR3: TGCGCCAGCAGTGAGTCGACAGCAAAACAGCCCCAGCATTTT.

The chain is built from TRBV6-1 and TRBJ2-6; a possible D gene is TRBD2 (5 bases). V lost 1 base and J lost 0, with 16 bases in between. Germline CDR1 reads MNHNS; CDR2 reads SASEGT. The length of the CDR3 is 19 residues. The CDR3 spells CASSEEAPGWTSGANVLTF. The CDR3 DNA is TGTGCCAGCAGTGAAGAGGCCCCGGGGTGGACCTCTGGGGCCAACGTCCTGACTTTC.

As regards this clone: Other DNA sequences in the same sample also yield this CDR3. This sequence joins TRBV18 and TRBJ2-7; D is undetermined. Trimming shortened V by 3 bases and J by 0 bases, and 3 bases separated the two germline ends. This CDR3 spans 12 amino acids. The germline CDR1 and CDR2 sequences are KGHSH and LQKENI. The CDR3 loop reads CASSPDSYEQYF. CDR3 nucleotides: TGTGCCAGCTCACCCGACTCCTACGAGCAGTACTTC. The full variable domain, completed using reference TRBV18 and TRBJ2-7, is NAGVMQNPRHLVRRRGQEARLRCSPMKGHSHVYWYRQLPEEGLKFMVYLQKENIIDESGMPKERFSAEFPKEGPSILRIQQVVRGDSAAYFCASSPDSYEQYFGPGTRLTVT.

This clone was counted a few times. The chain carries TRBV9 and TRBJ2-2, with D perhaps matching TRBD2 (5 bases). The V and J ends lost 0 bases and 0 bases respectively, with 15 bases between them. This CDR3 spans 18 amino acids. CDR1 and CDR2 from the germline V gene are SGDLS and YYNGEE. In nucleotides, the CDR3 is TGTGCCAGCAGCGTAGGAGGAGCGGATCAAGCGAACACCGGGGAGCTGTTTTTT. Protein: CASSVGGADQANTGELFF. Variable domain in full (rest from reference TRBV9 and TRBJ2-2): DSGVTQTPKHLITATGQRVTLRCSPRSGDLSVYWYQQSLDQGLQFLIQYYNGEERAKGNILERFSAQQFPDLHSELNLSSLELGDSALYFCASSVGGADQANTGELFFGEGSRLTVL.

The chain uses TRBV28 and TRBJ1-2; 10 bases fit TRBD1. CDR3 length equals 15 residues. J gave up 6 bases and V 2 bases, and 6 bases lay outside the gene matches. Germline lookup yields CDR1 MDHEN and CDR2 SYDVKM. The CDR3 sequence is CASSLLSGTGDGYTF. CDR3 bases: TGTGCCAGCAGTTTACTATCTGGGACAGGGGATGGCTACACCTTC.

This chain uses TRBV11-3 with TRBJ2-3; TRBD2 might be the D (5 bases). This CDR3 has 15 amino acids. Germline lookup yields CDR1 SGHNT and CDR2 YENEEA. With 1 base removed from V and 2 bases from J, the gap between germline ends came to 10 bases. The CDR3: CASSLGVGDTDTQYF. The CDR3, as DNA: TGTGCCAGCAGCTTAGGTGTGGGAGACACAGATACGCAGTATTTT.

The V call is TRBV11-2, the J call TRBJ2-3; 9 bases map to TRBD2. This CDR3 is built from 17 residues. Looked up from germline, CDR1 is SGHAT and CDR2 is FQNNGV. The V and J ends lost 0 bases and 5 bases, in that order; junction bases with no gene match: 9. The DNA of the CDR3 is TGTGCCAGCAGCTTAGAAGGCGCGGCGGGAGGGATAGATACGCAGTATTTT. This encodes CASSLEGAAGGIDTQYF.

The rearrangement joins TRBV5-5 to TRBJ2-2; D may be TRBD1 or TRBD2 (5 bases each). Germline CDR1 reads SGHKS; CDR2 reads YYEKEE (reference sequence). This CDR3 spans 16 amino acids. V lost 4 bases to trimming and J lost 8 bases, with 21 bases between them. DNA of the CDR3: TGTGCCAGCAGCCCCCCACTAGGGGAGCGGTCGGGGGAGCTGTTTTTT. Protein: CASSPPLGERSGELFF.

This clone was counted many times. The V gene is TRBV23-1, the J gene TRBJ2-2; 12 bases align to TRBD1. TRBV23-1 carries the ORF label, with uncertain function. V lost 4 bases to trimming and J lost 1 base; unmatched junction nucleotides: 7. The CDR3 consists of 18 residues. The CDR3, as DNA: TGCGCCAGCAGTCTGAGGGACAGGGGGCAATTGAACACCGGGGAGCTGTTTTTT. As protein: CASSLRDRGQLNTGELFF.

By share, this clone counts as medium-sized (0.01 to 0.1%). This rearrangement joins TRBV6-1 to TRBJ2-7; D perhaps matches TRBD1 (7 bases). Germline-derived CDR1 and CDR2 are MNHNS and SASEGT. The CDR3 runs to 13 residues. With 7 bases removed from V and 5 bases from J, the gap between germline ends came to 15 bases. The CDR3 DNA follows: TGTGCCAGCATGACCGGAGGGGGCGACGAGCAGTACTTC. Amino acid sequence: CASMTGGGDEQYF.

The table lists this clone with a few counts. Other DNA variants within this sample encode the same CDR3. This chain joins TRBV27 and TRBJ1-1; the match to TRBD1 covers 8 bases. CDR1 is MNHEY, CDR2 SMNVEV, per germline (reference sequence). The V segment lost 3 bases and the J segment 5 bases; nucleotides outside the gene matches: 2. The CDR3 extends over 13 amino acids. CDR3 in DNA: TGTGCCAGCAGTTTGAACAGGGGGACTGAAGCTTTCTTT. Its protein product is CASSLNRGTEAFF.

The chain couples TRBV7-6 to TRBJ1-2, with a weak D call TRBD1 (5 bases). The V gene lost 5 bases and the J gene lost 7 bases, with 20 bases spanning the gap. The CDR3 loop spans 15 amino acids. Germline lookup yields CDR1 SGHVS and CDR2 FNYEAQ. The CDR3 loop is CASSARRGGASGYTF. DNA for the CDR3: TGTGCCAGCAGCGCCCGTCGTGGTGGGGCGAGTGGCTACACCTTC.

The chain has TRBV18 and TRBJ1-4; perhaps TRBD1 as D (6 bases). Trimming pared 6 bases from V and 0 bases from J, leaving 14 bases between. The CDR3 runs 16 residues. CDR1 is KGHSH, CDR2 LQKENI, per germline. CDR3 residues: CASSTGTPATNEKLFF. CDR3 DNA sequence: TGTGCCAGCTCCACAGGGACCCCTGCAACTAATGAAAAACTGTTTTTT.

CDR3 in amino acids: CASSPRGPDNSPLHF. CDR3 bases: TGTGCCAGCAGCCCCCGGGGACCCGATAATTCACCCCTCCACTTT. V and J are TRBV6-5 and TRBJ1-6; TRBD1 might be the D (5 bases). CDR3 length: 15 amino acids. V was cut by 6 bases and J by 5 bases, with 14 bases left in between. The germline gives CDR1 MNHEY, CDR2 SVGAGI.

The rearrangement joins TRBV25-1 to TRBJ2-7; D is unresolved. V gave up 4 bases and J gave up 1 base, with 5 bases separating them. CDR1 and CDR2 from the germline V gene are MGHDK and SYGVNS. The CDR3 has 12 residues. The CDR3, as DNA: TGTGCCAGCAGTGTTCATTCCTACGAGCAGTACTTC. Translated: CASSVHSYEQYF.